This T cell receptor (beta chain) was retrieved from a study of lymphopenia after photon versus proton radiotherapy. Concerning this clone: Antigen: not known.

V dropped 3 bases and J dropped 1 base, with 13 bases sitting between them. Germline lookup yields CDR1 SGHNT and CDR2 YYREEE (reference sequence). This CDR3 has 15 amino acids. Here immunoSEQ multiplex PCR was the method, and the copy in TCRdb shows in-frame clones only, minus some. Altogether about 70,000 clones are present, 85% to 95% being singletons, with the ten largest covering approximately 2%. Study observations and caveats: Post-nadir TCR diversity decline inversely tracked overall survival among those who died. After the lymphocyte nadir, photon-treated repertoires showed oligoclonal expansion, especially of CD8+ Temra cells.

J is TRBJ1-1 and V is TRBV5-4; D remains ambiguous. This specimen consisted of peripheral blood, obtained from a patient treated with photon-based radiotherapy. The TCR was taken from a woman between 35 and 50 years old with cholangiocarcinoma. The CDR3 DNA follows: TGTGCCAGCAGCTCCCCCGGACTCTCGAACACTGAAGCTTTCTTT. Residues: CASSSPGLSNTEAFF.